The 17 T cell receptor beta chains reported below all come from one sample, sequenced in a study of T-cell memory formation after mild COVID-19. TCRdb analysed the 5' RACE reads with MiXCR anew, one entry per CDR3 protein. This sample yields fewer than 350,000 distinct CDR3 sequences, of which roughly 17% are seen a single time; roughly 24% belongs to the top ten. The sequencing sample was made of PBMCs or a T cell subset sorted from them (not recorded which). The receptors shown here come from a man younger than 35 who had mild COVID-19 (a few samples of this study predate the infection). Cell type and time point are not known.

CDR3: CASSYSFGGRVDTQYF. Written as DNA, the CDR3 is TGTGCCAGCAGTTACTCTTTCGGGGGGCGGGTGGATACGCAGTATTTT. The chain uses TRBV6-5 and TRBJ2-3; the D gene is possibly TRBD2 (7 bases). Germline lookup yields CDR1 MNHEY and CDR2 SVGAGI. Trimming took 0 bases from V and 6 from J, leaving 16 bases between them. CDR3 length: 16 residues.

The chain couples TRBV20-1 to TRBJ1-4; no reliable D call. Germline lookup yields CDR1 DFQATT and CDR2 SNEGSKA (reference sequence). V dropped 7 bases and J dropped 8 bases, with 14 bases sitting between them. CDR3 length equals 12 residues. The CDR3 sequence is CSVRTGREKLFF. The CDR3, as DNA: TGCAGTGTTCGGACGGGTCGCGAAAAACTGTTTTTT.

This clonotype has more than one count but fewer than ten. The chain couples TRBV3-1 to TRBJ1-1; D not resolved. This CDR3 contains 14 residues. Germline values: CDR1 LGHDT, CDR2 YNNKEL (reference sequence). V gave up 2 bases and J gave up 1 base, with 8 bases separating them. CDR3 residues: CASSQRVPNTEAFF. The CDR3 nucleotides are TGTGCCAGCAGCCAACGGGTACCGAACACTGAAGCTTTCTTT.

This clonotype was seen ten or more times. The V gene is TRBV18, the J gene TRBJ1-6; D gene ambiguous. This CDR3 spans 15 amino acids. The germline gives CDR1 KGHSH, CDR2 LQKENI. Trimming removed 3 bases at V and 0 bases at J, with 6 bases between. This chain's CDR3 is CASSPKSSYNSPLHF. As DNA, the CDR3 is TGTGCCAGCTCACCGAAGAGCTCCTATAATTCACCCCTCCACTTT.

V usage is TRBV29-1 and J usage is TRBJ2-7; 8 bases map to TRBD1. Germline V gene data show CDR1 as SQVTM and CDR2 as ANQGSEA. Trimming cost V 4 bases and J 0 bases; bases outside gene matches: 5. The CDR3 length is 14 residues. The CDR3 reads CSVGQTGASYEQYF. The CDR3 bases are TGCAGCGTTGGTCAGACAGGGGCCTCCTACGAGCAGTACTTC.

This clonotype was found a few times. The chain combines TRBV11-2 with TRBJ2-7; D gene unclear. The ends were cut back, 0 bases at V and 4 bases at J, with 7 bases in the middle. The CDR3 extends over 13 amino acids. Germline V gene data show CDR1 as SGHAT and CDR2 as FQNNGV. The CDR3 coding sequence is TGTGCCAGCAGCTTAGACCCGGCTTACGAGCAGTACTTC. Translated: CASSLDPAYEQYF.

The chain couples TRBV6-4 to TRBJ2-6; D uncertain. The V and J ends lost 3 bases and 0 bases respectively, with 6 bases between them. CDR1 and CDR2 from the germline V gene are MRHNA and SNTAGT. The length of the CDR3 is 15 residues. The CDR3 DNA reads as TGTGCCAGCAGTGAGAAAAGCTCTGGGGCCAACGTCCTGACTTTC. It is translated as CASSEKSSGANVLTF.

This clonotype turned up a few times. The rearrangement links TRBV6-5 to TRBJ1-2; 12 bases map to TRBD1. The V gene end was trimmed by 5 bases and the J gene end by 6 bases; junction bases not matched to a gene: 7. The CDR3 is 15 residues long. Per the germline V gene, CDR1 is MNHEY and CDR2 is SVGAGI. The CDR3 coding sequence is TGTGCCAGCAGTGGAGGGACAGGGGGCCTCCATGGCTACACCTTC. Protein sequence: CASSGGTGGLHGYTF.

The rearrangement uses TRBV28 and TRBJ2-7; 12 bases line up with TRBD1. This CDR3 has 17 amino acids. CDR1 and CDR2 from the germline V gene are MDHEN and SYDVKM. J lost 2 bases, V lost 5 bases, and 10 bases had no gene match. The CDR3 DNA sequence: TGTGCCAGCAGTCTTCCCCGGGACAGGGGGCGCGCCTACGAGCAGTACGTC. It translates to CASSLPRDRGRAYEQYV.

The V and J genes are TRBV7-2 and TRBJ1-5, with D tentatively TRBD1 (6 bases). Germline-derived CDR1 and CDR2 are SGHTA and FQGNSA. The V gene lost 5 bases and the J gene lost 0 bases, with 11 bases spanning the gap. This CDR3 contains 15 residues. The CDR3 loop reads CASSMDSYSNQPQHF. DNA of the CDR3: TGTGCCAGCAGCATGGACAGCTATAGCAATCAGCCCCAGCATTTT.

This clonotype was seen many times. The chain employs TRBV6-5 and TRBJ2-7; TRBD2 matches at 7 bases. The CDR3 is 13 residues long. After removal of 0 bases from V and 4 bases from J, the junction contained 0 bases not matched to a gene. CDR1 and CDR2 (germline): MNHEY, SVGAGI. CDR3 loop: CASSYSRGYEQYV. Here the CDR3 DNA reads TGTGCCAGCAGTTACTCGCGGGGGTACGAGCAGTACGTC.

This clonotype was counted between two and nine times. J is TRBJ2-1 and V is TRBV9; 9 bases align to TRBD2. Germline values: CDR1 SGDLS, CDR2 YYNGEE. The J segment lost 6 bases and the V segment lost 0 bases, leaving 4 bases of the junction unmatched. CDR3 length equals 15 residues. Here the CDR3 DNA reads TGTGCCAGCAGCGTAGTCGCGGGAGGGGGCAATGAGCAGTTCTTC. This encodes CASSVVAGGGNEQFF.

The rearrangement joins TRBV6-2 or TRBV6-3 to TRBJ2-1; 10 nucleotides align to TRBD2. The V segment lost 5 bases and the J segment 7 bases; nucleotides outside the gene matches: 8. CDR1 and CDR2 (germline): MNHEY, SVGEGT. This CDR3 has 15 amino acids. The chain's CDR3 is CASSRLGLASNEQFF. In DNA form, the CDR3 reads TGTGCCAGCAGTAGATTGGGACTAGCGAGTAATGAGCAGTTCTTC.

This clonotype was seen a handful of times. This CDR3 reads CASTHRSPSTDTQYF. CDR3 bases: TGTGCCAGCACCCACAGGTCCCCTAGCACAGATACGCAGTATTTT. This chain connects TRBV5-5 to TRBJ2-3; a weak D match, TRBD1 (5 bases). Germline V lookup: CDR1 SGHKS, CDR2 YYEKEE (reference sequence). V was clipped by 6 bases and J by 0 bases, with 14 bases between them. There are 15 residues in the CDR3.

There are a few counts of this clonotype. The chain couples TRBV10-3 to TRBJ1-5; no clear D gene. Germline lookup yields CDR1 ENHRY and CDR2 SYGVKD. The CDR3 loop spans 15 amino acids. Trimming pared 4 bases from V and 4 bases from J, leaving 14 bases between. The CDR3 sequence: CAISATQSQNQPQHF. As DNA, the CDR3 is TGTGCCATCAGTGCCACACAGAGCCAGAATCAGCCCCAGCATTTT.

The chain recombines TRBV15 with TRBJ2-2; D may be TRBD1 (6 bases). The CDR3 has 14 residues. The germline V gene encodes CDR1 LNHNV and CDR2 YYDKDF (reference sequence). V was shortened by 5 bases and J by 5 bases, with 12 bases between the two germline ends. Written as DNA, the CDR3 is TGTGCCACCAGCGGATACAGGGAGACCGGGGAGCTGTTTTTT. It translates to CATSGYRETGELFF.

CDR3 nucleotide sequence: TGCAGTGCTAGTGGGGGGATACAACAGCCCCAGCATTTT. It yields the protein CSASGGIQQPQHF. This rearrangement joins TRBV20-1 to TRBJ1-5; perhaps TRBD1 as D (5 bases). The CDR3 covers 13 residues. The germline V gene has CDR1 DFQATT and CDR2 SNEGSKA (reference sequence). Between the trimmed V and J ends, which lost 3 bases and 7 bases, there was a span of 13 bases.